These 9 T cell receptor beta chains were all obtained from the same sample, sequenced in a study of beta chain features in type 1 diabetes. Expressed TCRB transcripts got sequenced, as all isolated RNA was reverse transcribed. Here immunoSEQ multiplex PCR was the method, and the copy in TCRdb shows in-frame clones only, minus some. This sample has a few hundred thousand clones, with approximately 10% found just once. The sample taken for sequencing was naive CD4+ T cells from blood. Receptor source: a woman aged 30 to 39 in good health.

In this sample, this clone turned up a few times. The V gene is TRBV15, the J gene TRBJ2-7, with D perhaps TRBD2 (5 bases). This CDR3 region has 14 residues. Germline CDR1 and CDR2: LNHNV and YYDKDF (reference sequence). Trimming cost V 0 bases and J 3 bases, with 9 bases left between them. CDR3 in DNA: TGTGCCACCAGCAGAGATATTGGAGGCTACGAGCAGTACTTC. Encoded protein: CATSRDIGGYEQYF.

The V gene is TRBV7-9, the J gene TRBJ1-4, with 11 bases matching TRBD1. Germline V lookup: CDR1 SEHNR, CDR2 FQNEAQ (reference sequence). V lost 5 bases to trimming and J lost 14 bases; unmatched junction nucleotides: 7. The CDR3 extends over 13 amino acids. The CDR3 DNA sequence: TGTGCCAGCAGCGTCTGGGACAGGGGGATGCTGTTTTTT. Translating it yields CASSVWDRGMLFF.

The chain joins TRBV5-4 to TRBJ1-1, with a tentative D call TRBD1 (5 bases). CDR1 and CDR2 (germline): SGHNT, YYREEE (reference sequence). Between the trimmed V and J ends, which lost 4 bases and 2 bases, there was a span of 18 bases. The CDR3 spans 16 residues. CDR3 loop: CASSPSGRGRNTEAFF. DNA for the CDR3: TGTGCCAGCAGCCCTTCGGGTAGGGGCAGAAACACTGAAGCTTTCTTT.

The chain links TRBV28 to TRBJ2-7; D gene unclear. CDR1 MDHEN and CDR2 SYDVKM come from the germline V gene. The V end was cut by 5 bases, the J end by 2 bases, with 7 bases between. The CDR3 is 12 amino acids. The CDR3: CASSIRAYEQYF. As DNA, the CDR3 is TGTGCCAGCAGTATACGAGCCTACGAGCAGTACTTC.

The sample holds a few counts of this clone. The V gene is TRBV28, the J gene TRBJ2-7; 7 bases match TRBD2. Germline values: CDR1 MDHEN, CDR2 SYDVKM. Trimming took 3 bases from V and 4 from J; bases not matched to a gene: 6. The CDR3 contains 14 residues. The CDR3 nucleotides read TGTGCCAGCAGTTTGGGAGGGGTTTGGTACGAGCAGTACTTC. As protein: CASSLGGVWYEQYF.

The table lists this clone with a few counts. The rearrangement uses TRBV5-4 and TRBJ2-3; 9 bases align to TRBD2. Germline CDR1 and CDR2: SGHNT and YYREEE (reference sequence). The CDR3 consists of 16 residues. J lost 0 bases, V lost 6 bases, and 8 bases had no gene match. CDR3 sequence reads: CASTRPTSGSTDTQYF. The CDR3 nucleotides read TGTGCCAGCACCCGACCGACTAGCGGCAGCACAGATACGCAGTATTTT.

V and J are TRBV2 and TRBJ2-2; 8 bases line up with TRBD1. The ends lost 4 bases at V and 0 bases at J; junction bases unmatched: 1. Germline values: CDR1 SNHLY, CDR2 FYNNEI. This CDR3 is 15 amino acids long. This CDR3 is CASSADRANTGELFF. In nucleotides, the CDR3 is TGTGCCAGCAGTGCGGACAGGGCGAACACCGGGGAGCTGTTTTTT.

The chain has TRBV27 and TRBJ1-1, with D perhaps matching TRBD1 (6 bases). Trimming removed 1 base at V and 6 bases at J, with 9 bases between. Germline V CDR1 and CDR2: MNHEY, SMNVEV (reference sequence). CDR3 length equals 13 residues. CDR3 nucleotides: TGTGCCAGCAGTTTATTACAGGGTTCTGAAGCTTTCTTT. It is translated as CASSLLQGSEAFF.

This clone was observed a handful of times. CDR3 in DNA: TGCGCCAGCAGCCAAGATCCAACAGGCGTATACAATGAGCAGTTCTTC. It is translated as CASSQDPTGVYNEQFF. This chain links TRBV4-3 with TRBJ2-1; tentative D call: TRBD1 (5 bases). V dropped 0 bases and J dropped 4 bases, with 13 bases sitting between them. Germline values: CDR1 LGHNA, CDR2 YSLEER. The CDR3 contains 16 residues.